This paragraph reports one TCR beta chain. Antigen specificity is unknown. These data come from a study of T cell responses to AZD1222 COVID-19 vaccine. TCRdb keeps only in-frame clones here, not all; method: immunoSEQ multiplex PCR. The sample lists 150,000 to 200,000 clones; 88% were seen once. Study-wide results and limits: Spike-specific TCR breadth and depth were elevated following two AZD1222 doses.

CDR3 length: 14 amino acids. Germline V lookup: CDR1 MNHEY, CDR2 SMNVEV (reference sequence). Trimming removed 2 bases at V and 9 bases at J, with 11 bases between. The chain carries TRBV27 and TRBJ1-6; possible D gene TRBD1, 6 bases. The sample in question was peripheral blood, obtained 28 days after the second AZD1222 dose. The sequence was obtained from an adult who received the AZD1222 COVID-19 vaccine. The CDR3 loop reads CASSLAQGGSPLHF. CDR3 DNA sequence: TGTGCCAGCAGTTTAGCACAGGGAGGTTCACCCCTCCACTTT.